The sequence of this TCR beta chain was determined in a study of read filtering for tumor transcriptome and immune sequencing. Study in general: IR-seq gave about 3.5 to 10.27 million TCR reads per sample; RNA-seq gave roughly 80 to 1273. Study-level findings and limits: Without single-read clonotypes, shared clonotype proportions correlated more between IR-seq and RNA-seq. Single-read clonotypes: approximately 87% of IR-seq clonotypes (about 3.5% of reads), more than 70% of RNA-seq clonotypes (around 48% of reads). The CD138-negative fraction was mixed bone marrow immune cells, not pure T cells.

This CDR3 spans 14 amino acids. CDR1 and CDR2 (germline): SGHTA, FQGNSA. V lost 4 bases, J lost 7 bases, and 14 bases lay in between. The table lists this clonotype with many counts. The antigen remains unidentified. This library used roughly 430 ng RNA and molecular barcoded adaptors spanning alpha/delta and beta/gamma chains. MiXCR was run by TCRdb on the reads, yielding one entry per CDR3 protein. Of 5,000 to 7,000 distinct CDR3 sequences listed, 23% were seen once; the top ten hold 48%. The receptor was isolated from a donor aged 40 or older with multiple myeloma. The chain links TRBV7-2 to TRBJ1-5, with D possibly being TRBD1 (6 bases). Sequencing input: a population of CD138-negative cells sorted from bone marrow. CDR3 residues: CASSWGGGPQPQHF. The CDR3 DNA reads TGTGCCAGCAGCTGGGGGGGGGGGCCCCAGCCCCAGCATTTT.